A selection of T cell receptor beta chains follows, all from one sample in a study of beta chain features in type 1 diabetes. Measured with immunoSEQ multiplex PCR; TCRdb has only the in-frame clones, and not every one. The data show roughly 100,000 clones, around 30% seen once. The source material was central memory CD4+ T cells from blood. These receptors were collected from a woman in her late teens or twenties with type 1 diabetes. Both conserved end residues are part of each CDR3. A D gene is named only where the DNA matches it firmly. Only some rows state a clone size, as once, few, many or a class for expanded clones.

clone_size	v_call	d_call	j_call	cdr3_aa	cdr3_nt
-	TRBV28	-	TRBJ2-2	CASSLGAGKTGELFF	TGTGCCAGCAGTTTAGGTGCGGGGAAGACCGGGGAGCTGTTTTTT
few	TRBV5-4	TRBD1	TRBJ1-1	CASSSGQGYTEAFF	TGTGCCAGCAGCTCTGGACAGGGATACACTGAAGCTTTCTTT
few	TRBV4-2	TRBD1	TRBJ1-4	CASSQDRTGPEGEKLFF	TGTGCCAGCAGCCAGGATCGGACAGGCCCCGAGGGCGAAAAACTGTTTTTT
few	TRBV2	-	TRBJ1-4	CASSPTAENEKLFF	TGTGCCAGCAGCCCCACAGCTGAAAATGAAAAACTGTTTTTT
few	TRBV5-4	TRBD1	TRBJ2-7	CASSLQGAPSYEQYF	TGTGCCAGCAGCTTGCAGGGGGCACCCTCCTACGAGCAGTACTTC
-	TRBV6-6	-	TRBJ1-5	CASTFTGSNQPQHF	TGTGCCAGCACCTTCACAGGGAGCAATCAGCCCCAGCATTTT
few	TRBV29-1	TRBD1	TRBJ2-1	CGGQGAHNEQFF	TGCGGGGGACAGGGTGCCCACAATGAGCAGTTCTTC
-	TRBV9	TRBD2	TRBJ2-1	CASSTGLAVNNEQFF	TGTGCCAGCAGCACTGGACTAGCGGTTAACAATGAGCAGTTCTTC
few	TRBV28	TRBD1	TRBJ2-4	CASTRGDRDVPIQYF	TGTGCCAGCACCCGAGGGGACAGGGACGTACCAATTCAGTACTTC
-	TRBV30	-	TRBJ2-4	CAWSEGGAAKNIQYF	TGTGCCTGGAGTGAGGGGGGGGCAGCCAAAAACATTCAGTACTTC
few	TRBV5-1	TRBD2	TRBJ2-3	CASSPRERLAGNTDTQYF	TGCGCCAGCAGCCCCCGGGAGCGACTAGCGGGGAACACAGATACGCAGTATTTT
few	TRBV7-9	TRBD2	TRBJ2-7	CASSFGTSGRTPLGYF	TGTGCCAGCAGCTTCGGAACTAGCGGGAGGACACCCCTGGGGTACTTC
few	TRBV6-5	-	TRBJ1-2	CASSYRGGYTF	TGTGCCAGCAGTTACAGGGGTGGCTACACCTTC
-	TRBV28	TRBD2	TRBJ2-6	CASSFRGGRSGANVLTF	TGTGCCAGCAGTTTTCGGGGGGGACGCTCTGGGGCCAACGTCCTGACTTTC
-	TRBV7-2	TRBD2	TRBJ2-3	CASSKRDFQDTQYF	TGTGCCAGCAGCAAGCGGGACTTTCAAGATACGCAGTATTTT
-	TRBV7-2	TRBD2	TRBJ2-3	CASSPGLAGGLSTDTQYF	TGTGCCAGCAGCCCCGGACTAGCGGGAGGCCTTAGCACAGATACGCAGTATTTT
few	TRBV18	-	TRBJ2-5	CASSLGLQETQYF	TGTGCCAGCTCACTCGGACTGCAAGAGACCCAGTACTTC
-	TRBV6-5	-	TRBJ1-1	CASSYSGALRTEAFF	TGTGCCAGCAGTTACTCGGGGGCGCTGAGAACTGAAGCTTTCTTT
few	TRBV5-6	-	TRBJ1-1	CASSLVWETNTEAFF	TGTGCCAGCAGCTTGGTTTGGGAGACGAACACTGAAGCTTTCTTT
-	TRBV28	TRBD2	TRBJ2-3	CASSFGGGDTQYF	TGTGCCAGCAGTTTCGGGGGGGGAGATACGCAGTATTTT
-	TRBV2	-	TRBJ1-2	CASSPRTAYSYDGYTF	TGTGCCAGCAGTCCGCGGACAGCCTATAGCTATGATGGCTACACCTTC
-	TRBV30	-	TRBJ2-3	CAWLGAAGNTQYF	TGTGCCTGGTTAGGCGCGGCTGGAAATACGCAGTATTTT
few	TRBV28	TRBD2	TRBJ2-7	CASGREHEQYF	TGTGCCAGCGGGAGGGAGCACGAGCAGTACTTC
few	TRBV5-6	-	TRBJ1-4	CASSLGWTENNEKLFF	TGTGCCAGCAGCTTGGGCTGGACAGAAAATAATGAAAAACTGTTTTTT
-	TRBV6-5	-	TRBJ2-3	CASSYSGRGDVNTQYF	TGTGCCAGCAGTTACTCGGGTAGAGGAGATGTGAACACGCAGTATTTT
-	TRBV30	TRBD2	TRBJ2-3	CAWRLAGGATDTQYF	TGTGCCTGGAGGTTAGCGGGGGGGGCCACAGATACGCAGTATTTT